Below, 19 T cell receptor beta chains from the same sample are listed, as sequenced in a study of T-cell reconstitution after alpha-beta-depleted transplantation in children. The library targeted TCRbeta and was prepared with unique molecular identifiers. Via MiXCR, TCRdb re-called the PCR reads, giving one row per CDR3 protein. The sample holds about 340,000 distinct CDR3 sequences, about a tenth seen once. The source was PBMCs from the stem cell graft donor, collected from the stem cell graft. These receptors originate from a human donor who donated a stem cell graft to a child with acute lymphoblastic leukemia.

J is TRBJ2-7 and V is TRBV10-3; 8 bases are a match to TRBD2. The CDR3 is 12 amino acids. The ends lost 5 bases at V and 3 bases at J; junction bases unmatched: 0. Germline V gene sequence: CDR1 ENHRY, CDR2 SYGVKD. The CDR3 here is CAISREGYEQYF. In DNA, the CDR3 is TGTGCCATCAGTCGGGAGGGCTACGAGCAGTACTTC.

J is TRBJ2-2 and V is TRBV6-5, with TRBD2 matching 7 bases. V shed 0 bases and J 4 bases; nucleotides not matched to a gene: 5. This CDR3 is 16 amino acids long. Germline lookup yields CDR1 MNHEY and CDR2 SVGAGI. For the CDR3, the DNA is TGTGCCAGCAGTTACTCGGTGGAGCGGGGCACCGGGGAGCTGTTTTTT. Its protein product is CASSYSVERGTGELFF.

As for this clonotype: A single base separates this from a much larger clone, so it may be a read error. The J gene is TRBJ1-2, the V gene TRBV7-2, with D unclear. V was cut by 3 bases and J by 7 bases, with 9 bases left in between. Germline V lookup: CDR1 SGHTA, CDR2 FQGNSA. This CDR3 comprises 12 residues. The CDR3 protein is CASSFGDSGYTF. The CDR3 DNA sequence: TGTGCCAGCAGCTTTGGTGACTCTGGCTACACCTTC.

In this sample, this clonotype turned up a few times. The chain combines TRBV20-1 with TRBJ2-7; TRBD2 matches 10 bases. The CDR3 runs 16 residues. The V segment lost 0 bases and the J segment 3 bases; nucleotides outside the gene matches: 8. Per germline, CDR1 DFQATT and CDR2 SNEGSKA (reference sequence). The CDR3 protein is CSARDAGTSVYYEQYF. DNA for the CDR3: TGCAGTGCTAGAGATGCCGGGACTAGCGTTTACTACGAGCAGTACTTC.

V usage is TRBV6-2 or TRBV6-3 and J usage is TRBJ1-1; perhaps TRBD1 as D (5 bases). V dropped 6 bases and J dropped 8 bases, with 19 bases sitting between them. CDR3 length: 14 residues. Germline V gene data show CDR1 as MNHEY and CDR2 as SVGEGT. The CDR3 DNA follows: TGTGCCAGCAGCAGGGACGGACTGAACAAGGAAGCTTTCTTT. Translating gives CASSRDGLNKEAFF.

This chain links TRBV12-3 or TRBV12-4 with TRBJ2-6; D tentatively fits TRBD1 or TRBD2 (5 bases each). V was pared by 6 bases and J by 0 bases, with 15 bases between. CDR3 length equals 17 residues. The CDR3 spells CASSTGEGISGANVLTF. CDR3 coding DNA: TGTGCCAGCAGCACCGGAGAGGGGATCTCTGGGGCCAACGTCCTGACTTTC.

In this sample, this clonotype turned up a few times. The chain is built from TRBV20-1 and TRBJ2-7; weak D call: TRBD2 (6 bases). The V end lost 5 bases, the J end lost 0 bases, and 11 bases lay between the germline ends. CDR1 and CDR2 (germline): DFQATT, SNEGSKA (reference sequence). The CDR3 length is 13 residues. The CDR3 loop reads CSAAGLLSYEQYF. The DNA of the CDR3 is TGCAGTGCTGCGGGACTCCTCTCCTACGAGCAGTACTTC.

The chain employs TRBV7-2 and TRBJ2-7; perhaps TRBD1 as D (6 bases). The ends were cut back, 4 bases at V and 3 bases at J, with 16 bases in the middle. CDR1 SGHTA and CDR2 FQGNSA come from the germline V gene. The CDR3 consists of 15 residues. This CDR3 is CASSYRGGSDYEQYF. DNA of the CDR3: TGTGCCAGCAGCTATAGAGGGGGATCCGACTACGAGCAGTACTTC.

This clonotype was observed a few times. The V gene is TRBV5-1, the J gene TRBJ2-7, with TRBD2 matching 11 bases. The CDR3 is 17 amino acids. Germline V gene data show CDR1 as SGHRS and CDR2 as YFSETQ. V lost 4 bases to trimming and J lost 2 bases; unmatched junction nucleotides: 11. The CDR3 region has the DNA TGCGCCAGCAGCCCACCCCAATCTAGCGGGAGGACCTACGAGCAGTACTTC. Amino acids: CASSPPQSSGRTYEQYF.

The CDR3 DNA sequence: TGTGCCAGTAGTATACTGCCAGGGGGCACAACCAAAAACATTCAGTACTTC. Its translation: CASSILPGGTTKNIQYF. The V call is TRBV19, the J call TRBJ2-4, with 8 positions matching TRBD1. This CDR3 is 17 amino acids long. The germline V gene encodes CDR1 LNHDA and CDR2 SQIVND (reference sequence). With 2 bases clipped from V and 2 bases from J, the junction kept 8 bases outside the gene matches.

The V and J genes are TRBV7-6 and TRBJ1-3; 8 bases fit TRBD1. The CDR3 runs to 15 residues. With 2 bases clipped from V and 2 bases from J, the junction kept 2 bases outside the gene matches. The germline CDR1 and CDR2 sequences are SGHVS and FNYEAQ. The CDR3 bases are TGTGCCAGCAGCTTACCGACAGGGGCTGGAAACACCATATATTTT. Amino acid sequence: CASSLPTGAGNTIYF.

The table lists this clonotype with many counts. The chain employs TRBV7-9 and TRBJ1-2; 8 bases line up with TRBD1. The length of the CDR3 is 14 residues. Germline V gene lookup returns CDR1 SEHNR and CDR2 FQNEAQ (reference sequence). J gave up 8 bases and V 2 bases, and 7 bases lay outside the gene matches. CDR3 residues: CASSLTTGGGGYTF. CDR3 in DNA: TGTGCCAGCAGCTTAACTACAGGGGGAGGCGGCTACACCTTC.

The V gene is TRBV25-1, the J gene TRBJ2-3; D unresolved. Germline CDR1 MGHDK, CDR2 SYGVNS. Trimming shortened V by 2 bases and J by 0 bases, and 6 bases separated the two germline ends. The CDR3 extends over 14 amino acids. Written as DNA, the CDR3 is TGTGCCAGCAGTGAACTACTTAGCACAGATACGCAGTATTTT. Its protein is CASSELLSTDTQYF. The full variable domain, completed using reference TRBV25-1 and TRBJ2-3, is EADIYQTPRYLVIGTGKKITLECSQTMGHDKMYWYQQDPGMELHLIHYSYGVNSTEKGDLSSESTVSRIRTEHFPLTLESARPSHTSQYLCASSELLSTDTQYFGPGTRLTVL.

This clonotype was seen a few times. This rearrangement joins TRBV19 to TRBJ2-7; 9 bases line up with TRBD2. Germline CDR1 LNHDA, CDR2 SQIVND (reference sequence). CDR3 length: 14 amino acids. Trimming took 6 bases from V and 4 from J; bases not matched to a gene: 7. CDR3 loop: CASSPSGGRYEQYF. In DNA form, the CDR3 reads TGTGCCAGTAGCCCCAGCGGGGGGCGGTACGAGCAGTACTTC.

This clonotype was picked up a small number of times. The chain carries TRBV4-3 and TRBJ2-5; D unclear. Germline CDR1 LGHNA, CDR2 YSLEER. The V end lost 0 bases, the J end lost 5 bases, and 10 bases lay between the germline ends. CDR3 length: 14 amino acids. CDR3 residues: CASSQDRISETQYF. The DNA of the CDR3 is TGCGCCAGCAGCCAAGATAGAATTTCGGAGACCCAGTACTTC.

The chain recombines TRBV4-3 with TRBJ2-3; D possibly corresponds to TRBD1 (5 bases). This CDR3 spans 15 amino acids. Germline CDR1 reads LGHNA; CDR2 reads YSLEER. V lost 5 bases, J lost 4 bases, and 16 bases lay in between. CDR3 sequence (DNA): TGCGCCAGCAGCGCTCAGGGATCCGAGGCAGATACGCAGTATTTT. This codes for CASSAQGSEADTQYF.

This clonotype has at least ten counts. The rearrangement links TRBV5-5 to TRBJ1-5, with D tentatively TRBD1 (5 bases). The CDR3 is 15 residues long. Trimming shortened V by 2 bases and J by 3 bases, and 12 bases separated the two germline ends. Germline V CDR1 and CDR2: SGHKS, YYEKEE (reference sequence). The CDR3 region is CASSFNWDLNQPQHF. The CDR3 DNA reads as TGTGCCAGCAGCTTTAACTGGGACCTCAATCAGCCCCAGCATTTT.

A few counts support this clonotype. The chain has TRBV5-1 and TRBJ1-2, with 12 bases matching TRBD1. The CDR3 is made up of 16 amino acids. The V gene's germline CDR1 is SGHRS and CDR2 YFSETQ. V gave up 4 bases and J gave up 8 bases; unmatched junction bases: 12. CDR3 in DNA: TGCGCCAGCAGCCCCGCCTTGGGACAGGGGGCTTCGGGCTACACCTTC. Amino acid sequence: CASSPALGQGASGYTF.

The V gene is TRBV12-3 or TRBV12-4, the J gene TRBJ1-1; 9 nucleotides match TRBD1. The length of the CDR3 is 14 residues. The junction had 4 bases not matched to a gene; V was cut back by 5 bases and J by 3 bases. CDR3 loop: CASSHRGRDTEAFF. The CDR3 nucleotides read TGTGCCAGCAGTCACAGGGGGCGTGACACTGAAGCTTTCTTT.